These 30 T cell receptor beta chains share one sample of origin, sequenced in a study of blood T cell repertoires in COVID-19. Clones were read by immunoSEQ multiplex PCR, and TCRdb kept only the in-frame ones, dropping some. The sample lists about 380,000 clones, 70% to 85% seen once, with more than 1% in the top ten. Sequenced material: peripheral blood. The receptors were sampled from a human donor with acute or convalescent COVID-19. The donor label of this sample is uncertain.

V gene TRBV6-5 combines with J gene TRBJ1-6; TRBD1 is a possible D gene (6 bases). Germline V gene lookup returns CDR1 MNHEY and CDR2 SVGAGI. This CDR3 spans 16 amino acids. The V end lost 0 bases, the J end lost 3 bases, and 9 bases lay between the germline ends. The CDR3 DNA reads TGTGCCAGCAGTTACTCGGGGACACTCTATAATTCACCCCTCCACTTT. Translating gives CASSYSGTLYNSPLHF.

Note on this clone: This may come from a read error, since a much larger clone is one base off. Other DNA sequences in this specimen translate into the identical CDR3. The chain has TRBV2 and TRBJ2-1; tentatively, D is TRBD2 (5 bases). Trimming took off 3 bases at V and 0 bases at J, with 9 bases between the two ends. The CDR3 loop spans 15 amino acids. The germline V gene encodes CDR1 SNHLY and CDR2 FYNNEI. In nucleotides, the CDR3 is TGTGCCAGCAGTGATGAGCGGAGCTCCTACAATGAGCAGTTCTTC. This gives the protein CASSDERSSYNEQFF.

The V call is TRBV5-1, the J call TRBJ1-4; D is unclear. Germline CDR1 is SGHRS and CDR2 is YFSETQ. V was cut by 2 bases and J by 3 bases, with 17 bases left in between. The CDR3 is made up of 17 amino acids. CDR3: CASSLKAALMANEKLFF. As DNA, the CDR3 is TGCGCCAGCAGCTTAAAAGCAGCGCTTATGGCTAATGAAAAACTGTTTTTT.

This clone was counted a few times. The J gene is TRBJ1-1, the V gene TRBV15; D may be TRBD1 (5 bases). Germline CDR1 is LNHNV and CDR2 is YYDKDF (reference sequence). Trimming removed 1 base from V and 0 bases from J, with 6 bases in between. The length of the CDR3 is 14 residues. CDR3 sequence reads: CATSRGGVNTEAFF. The CDR3 DNA is TGTGCCACCAGCAGAGGGGGGGTGAACACTGAAGCTTTCTTT.

V is TRBV27 and J is TRBJ1-6, with 7 bases that match TRBD1. This CDR3 is built from 16 residues. With V trimmed by 4 bases and J by 7 bases, 10 bases remained unmatched. Per the germline V gene, CDR1 is MNHEY and CDR2 is SMNVEV (reference sequence). The CDR3 loop is CASSYLTDRPNSPLHF. For the CDR3, the DNA is TGTGCCAGCAGTTATCTCACGGACAGGCCGAATTCACCCCTCCACTTT.

The chain recombines TRBV19 with TRBJ1-5, with a weak D call TRBD1 (6 bases). CDR3 length: 14 amino acids. The germline gives CDR1 LNHDA, CDR2 SQIVND (reference sequence). V was trimmed by 10 bases and J by 4 bases, leaving 17 bases between them. The DNA of the CDR3 is TGTGCCACCGGGACACTCGTTCTTAATCAGCCCCAGCATTTT. Protein product: CATGTLVLNQPQHF.

V gene TRBV19 combines with J gene TRBJ2-3, with TRBD2 matching 9 bases. The CDR3 contains 15 residues. In germline, CDR1 is LNHDA, CDR2 SQIVND (reference sequence). V shed 6 bases and J 0 bases; nucleotides not matched to a gene: 4. The CDR3 DNA follows: TGTGCCAGTAGGAAGACTAGCGGCAGCACAGATACGCAGTATTTT. This translates into CASRKTSGSTDTQYF.

The chain combines TRBV11-2 with TRBJ2-5; maybe TRBD2 (6 bases). The V and J ends lost 3 bases and 4 bases respectively, with 15 bases between them. The CDR3 length is 15 residues. Germline V gives CDR1 SGHAT, CDR2 FQNNGV. The CDR3 bases are TGTGCCAGCAGCTTTACTTCTGGGGGGTTAGAGACCCAGTACTTC. The encoded protein is CASSFTSGGLETQYF. Full variable domain (missing parts from reference TRBV11-2 and TRBJ2-5): EAGVAQSPRYKIIEKRQSVAFWCNPISGHATLYWYQQILGQGPKLLIQFQNNGVVDDSQLPKDRFSAERLKGVDSTLKIQPAKLEDSAVYLCASSFTSGGLETQYFGPGTRLLVL.

The rearrangement uses TRBV18 and TRBJ2-5; perhaps TRBD1 as D (6 bases). The CDR3 contains 17 residues. CDR1 is KGHSH and CDR2 is LQKENI in the germline V gene. The germline V and J ends were trimmed by 4 bases and 6 bases, with 24 bases remaining between them. In DNA, the CDR3 is TGTGCCAGCTCACGAAGCCGTGAGGTGGCAGGGACAAAGACCCAGTACTTC. Residues: CASSRSREVAGTKTQYF.

The chain is built from TRBV5-1 and TRBJ2-3, with 15 bases that match TRBD2. This CDR3 is built from 16 residues. Trimming removed 4 bases from V and 6 bases from J; junction bases left unmatched: 6. In germline, CDR1 is SGHRS, CDR2 YFSETQ. The CDR3 DNA reads as TGCGCCAGCAGCCCCGGGACTAGCGGGGGGATGGATACGCAGTATTTT. Its translation is CASSPGTSGGMDTQYF. The variable domain in full, with the rest retrieved from reference TRBV5-1 and TRBJ2-3, is KAGVTQTPRYLIKTRGQQVTLSCSPISGHRSVSWYQQTPGQGLQFLFEYFSETQRNKGNFPGRFSGRQFSNSRSEMNVSTLELGDSALYLCASSPGTSGGMDTQYFGPGTRLTVL.

The chain carries TRBV6-1 and TRBJ1-1; D might be TRBD1 (5 bases). The CDR3 length is 14 residues. V was trimmed by 3 bases and J by 5 bases, leaving 13 bases between them. Germline V gene sequence: CDR1 MNHNS, CDR2 SASEGT. The CDR3 coding sequence is TGTGCCAGCAGTGATCGACAGTTTCGGACTGAAGCTTTCTTT. Protein product: CASSDRQFRTEAFF.

V is TRBV3-1 (or the pseudogene TRBV3-2) and J is TRBJ2-2; tentatively, D is TRBD2 (6 bases). CDR3 length: 15 residues. Germline V CDR1 and CDR2: LGHDT, YNNKEL (reference sequence). V was clipped by 4 bases and J by 4 bases, with 13 bases between them. CDR3 region: CASSRGLRGTGELFF. The CDR3 DNA is TGTGCCAGCAGCCGGGGACTGCGCGGCACCGGGGAGCTGTTTTTT.

V and J are TRBV28 and TRBJ2-7; 9 bases fit TRBD1. V shed 6 bases and J 0 bases; nucleotides not matched to a gene: 3. Germline CDR1 and CDR2: MDHEN and SYDVKM. This CDR3 is 14 amino acids long. In DNA, the CDR3 is TGTGCCAGCAGCGGGACAGGGACCTCCTACGAGCAGTACTTC. Translated: CASSGTGTSYEQYF.

V gene TRBV19 combines with J gene TRBJ2-1; 7 positions match TRBD2. Germline trimming cut 3 bases from V and 8 bases from J; bases unmatched to any gene: 4. This CDR3 is built from 13 residues. The germline V gene encodes CDR1 LNHDA and CDR2 SQIVND (reference sequence). Written as DNA, the CDR3 is TGTGCCAGTAGTATGACGACTAGCTATGAGCAGTTCTTC. This encodes CASSMTTSYEQFF.

The V call is TRBV18, the J call TRBJ2-6; D is perhaps TRBD1 (6 bases). V shed 0 bases and J shed 2 bases, with 8 bases lying between them. The CDR3 extends over 16 amino acids. Germline V lookup: CDR1 KGHSH, CDR2 LQKENI. The CDR3 coding sequence is TGTGCCAGCTCACCACCGACAGGCCCTGGGGCCAACGTCCTGACTTTC. Translation gives CASSPPTGPGANVLTF. The complete variable domain, with remaining parts taken from reference TRBV18 and TRBJ2-6, reads NAGVMQNPRHLVRRRGQEARLRCSPMKGHSHVYWYRQLPEEGLKFMVYLQKENIIDESGMPKERFSAEFPKEGPSILRIQQVVRGDSAAYFCASSPPTGPGANVLTFGAGSRLTVL.

With regard to this clone: The sample carries other DNA sequences with the same CDR3. The chain has TRBV30 and TRBJ1-5; maybe TRBD1 (5 bases). There are 13 residues in the CDR3. The germline V gene has CDR1 GTSNPN and CDR2 SVGIG (reference sequence). V was pared by 2 bases and J by 4 bases, with 9 bases between. The CDR3 here is CAWSRQGNQPQHF. The CDR3 DNA is TGTGCCTGGAGTCGGCAGGGTAATCAGCCCCAGCATTTT.

The V call is TRBV4-1, the J call TRBJ1-2, with 9 bases identical to TRBD1. The CDR3 is 18 amino acids. The trim removed 0 bases at V and 0 bases at J, leaving 8 bases unmatched. Germline V gene data show CDR1 as MGHRA and CDR2 as YSYEKL. DNA for the CDR3: TGCGCCAGCAGCCAAGATCGGACAGGGGCCAAATCTAACTATGGCTACACCTTC. Its protein product is CASSQDRTGAKSNYGYTF.

The J gene is TRBJ1-2, the V gene TRBV30, with TRBD1 matching 11 bases. The CDR3 sequence is 15 residues long. Germline assignment: CDR1 GTSNPN and CDR2 SVGIG (reference sequence). Trimming at V came to 1 base and at J to 5 bases, leaving 6 bases not matched to a gene. The CDR3 reads CAWSAQDRGLYGYTF. DNA for the CDR3: TGTGCCTGGAGTGCTCAGGACAGGGGGCTGTATGGCTACACCTTC.

This chain joins TRBV7-6 and TRBJ2-1; the match to TRBD1 covers 7 bases. Germline V gene data show CDR1 as SGHVS and CDR2 as FNYEAQ. The CDR3 extends over 15 amino acids. Losses at the gene ends were 4 bases for V and 7 bases for J; bases not matched to a gene: 10. This CDR3 is CASSSWTGEVNEQFF. CDR3 sequence (DNA): TGTGCCAGCAGCTCTTGGACAGGCGAGGTGAATGAGCAGTTCTTC.

This clone was seen more than once but under ten times. V usage is TRBV2 and J usage is TRBJ1-2; possible D gene TRBD1, 6 bases. The CDR3 is made up of 10 amino acids. CDR1 is SNHLY and CDR2 is FYNNEI in the germline V gene. Trimming removed 6 bases from V and 7 bases from J, with 6 bases in between. CDR3 amino acids: CASRQGGYTF. The CDR3 region has the DNA TGTGCCAGCAGACAGGGTGGCTACACCTTC. The full variable domain, rest sourced from reference TRBV2 and TRBJ1-2, is EPEVTQTPSHQVTQMGQEVILRCVPISNHLYFYWYRQILGQKVEFLVSFYNNEISEKSEIFDDQFSVERPDGSNFTLKIRSTKLEDSAMYFCASRQGGYTFGSGTRLTVV.

The chain uses TRBV18 and TRBJ1-5; 8 nucleotides agree with TRBD1. From germline, CDR1 is KGHSH and CDR2 LQKENI. The V and J ends lost 6 bases and 1 base, in that order; junction bases with no gene match: 11. The CDR3 consists of 17 residues. The CDR3 loop is CASSQTSRQGSNQPQHF. CDR3 DNA: TGTGCCAGCTCCCAAACTTCTCGACAGGGGAGCAATCAGCCCCAGCATTTT. Full variable domain (missing parts from reference TRBV18 and TRBJ1-5): NAGVMQNPRHLVRRRGQEARLRCSPMKGHSHVYWYRQLPEEGLKFMVYLQKENIIDESGMPKERFSAEFPKEGPSILRIQQVVRGDSAAYFCASSQTSRQGSNQPQHFGDGTRLSIL.

The chain employs TRBV5-1 and TRBJ2-1; TRBD2 matches 8 bases. Germline V gives CDR1 SGHRS, CDR2 YFSETQ. After removal of 4 bases from V and 4 bases from J, the junction contained 10 bases not matched to a gene. The CDR3 has 16 residues. CDR3 bases: TGCGCCAGCAGCCTTCCGAGCGGGAGTTGGTACAATGAGCAGTTCTTC. Its translation is CASSLPSGSWYNEQFF.

On this clone itself: The sample contains more than one DNA sequence encoding this CDR3. The rearrangement links TRBV10-3 to TRBJ1-1, with 7 bases aligning to TRBD1. CDR1 is ENHRY and CDR2 is SYGVKD in the germline V gene. Trimming removed 6 bases from V and 0 bases from J; junction bases left unmatched: 4. The CDR3 consists of 14 residues. CDR3 loop: CAISPTGLNTEAFF. The CDR3, as DNA: TGTGCCATCAGCCCGACAGGGCTGAACACTGAAGCTTTCTTT.

This clone was seen only a few times. The rearrangement links TRBV6-6 to TRBJ2-7; perhaps TRBD1 as D (6 bases). Looked up from germline, CDR1 is MNHNY and CDR2 is SVGAGI (reference sequence). The CDR3 has 15 residues. V gave up 1 base and J gave up 4 bases, with 14 bases separating them. CDR3 coding DNA: TGTGCCAGCAGTTACTTTCTTGGACAGACGTACGAGCAGTACTTC. Amino acid sequence: CASSYFLGQTYEQYF.

The chain is built from TRBV4-1 and TRBJ1-1; tentative D call: TRBD1 (5 bases). This CDR3 is built from 16 residues. CDR1 is MGHRA, CDR2 YSYEKL, per germline. V lost 4 bases to trimming and J lost 3 bases, with 18 bases between them. CDR3 sequence reads: CASSRHQAGTHTEAFF. CDR3 bases: TGCGCCAGCAGCCGACATCAGGCGGGGACCCACACTGAAGCTTTCTTT.

J is TRBJ2-7 and V is TRBV27; 9 positions match TRBD1. The V segment lost 3 bases and the J segment 2 bases; nucleotides outside the gene matches: 5. The germline V gene encodes CDR1 MNHEY and CDR2 SMNVEV (reference sequence). This CDR3 is 15 amino acids long. The CDR3 reads CASSLLGTGTYEQYF. The CDR3 DNA follows: TGTGCCAGCAGTTTGCTCGGGACAGGGACCTACGAGCAGTACTTC.

The V call is TRBV29-1, the J call TRBJ1-1; a possible D gene is TRBD1 (5 bases). This CDR3 has 11 residues. V lost 4 bases and J lost 6, with 9 bases in between. Germline CDR1 SQVTM, CDR2 ANQGSEA. The CDR3 sequence: CSVARVAEAFF. The CDR3 DNA sequence: TGCAGCGTTGCCAGGGTCGCTGAAGCTTTCTTT.

This clone was detected only once. The chain recombines TRBV5-6 with TRBJ1-1; 10 positions agree with TRBD1. This CDR3 contains 13 residues. Germline values: CDR1 SGHDT, CDR2 YYEEEE. The V and J ends lost 2 bases and 12 bases, in that order; junction bases with no gene match: 7. The CDR3 DNA sequence: TGTGCCAGCAGCTTTGGGACAGGGGAAAGGACTTTCTTT. Amino acid sequence: CASSFGTGERTFF.

This clone turned up a few times. This rearrangement joins TRBV6-5 to TRBJ2-5; 7 bases align to TRBD1. This CDR3 comprises 13 residues. Germline CDR1 MNHEY, CDR2 SVGAGI. J was trimmed by 2 bases and V by 7 bases; bases with no gene match: 4. DNA for the CDR3: TGTGCCAGCAAGCTGGACAGGCAAGAGACCCAGTACTTC. Translated, it gives CASKLDRQETQYF.

This clone was seen only once. V gene TRBV5-1 combines with J gene TRBJ2-7, with a weak D call TRBD2 (5 bases). In germline, CDR1 is SGHRS, CDR2 YFSETQ. The V gene lost 7 bases and the J gene lost 1 base, with 9 bases spanning the gap. The CDR3 has 12 residues. The DNA for the CDR3 is TGCGCCAGCCGGTCGGGGTCCTACGAGCAGTACTTC. It specifies CASRSGSYEQYF.